One sample yielded the 9 T cell receptor beta chains listed below, sequenced in a study of shared clonotypes between healthy human individuals. Data came from immunoSEQ multiplex PCR; TCRdb stores just in-frame clones and leaves some out. The table shows about 1 million clones, with 75% occurring only once. Sequencing was done on a sample of memory CD4+ T cells sorted from blood. This sample's subset: CD45RA-negative fraction. All receptors derive from a man aged 18 to 29 in good health.

This clone occurred a few times. This rearrangement joins TRBV9 to TRBJ1-5; D perhaps matches TRBD1 (5 bases). The CDR3 is 15 amino acids. V lost 0 bases to trimming and J lost 4 bases, with 11 bases between them. CDR1 is SGDLS, CDR2 YYNGEE, per germline. The DNA for the CDR3 is TGTGCCAGCAGCGTAGATCCGGGACTGAATCAGCCCCAGCATTTT. It is translated as CASSVDPGLNQPQHF.

This chain joins TRBV11-2 and TRBJ2-1; D remains ambiguous. V was cut by 2 bases and J by 3 bases, with 8 bases left in between. This CDR3 comprises 14 residues. Germline V gene data show CDR1 as SGHAT and CDR2 as FQNNGV. The CDR3 nucleotides read TGTGCCAGCAGCTTATCACCTATCTACAATGAGCAGTTCTTC. Residues: CASSLSPIYNEQFF.

V usage is TRBV5-1 and J usage is TRBJ2-2; possible D gene TRBD2, 5 bases. Germline loops: CDR1 SGHRS, CDR2 YFSETQ. The ends were cut back, 2 bases at V and 4 bases at J, with 9 bases in the middle. This CDR3 is 14 amino acids long. CDR3 protein: CASSFRGSTGELFF. In DNA, the CDR3 is TGCGCCAGCAGCTTTCGGGGAAGCACCGGGGAGCTGTTTTTT.

The chain has TRBV10-3 and TRBJ2-7; TRBD2 matches 11 bases. V lost 0 bases and J lost 9; bases outside the gene matches: 7. This CDR3 region has 15 residues. Germline assignment: CDR1 ENHRY and CDR2 SYGVKD. The CDR3 sequence is CAISESTSGGMGQYF. The CDR3 nucleotides are TGTGCCATCAGTGAGTCAACTAGCGGGGGAATGGGGCAGTACTTC.

The rearrangement links TRBV5-1 to TRBJ2-3; D may be TRBD1 (6 bases). There are 15 residues in the CDR3. Trimming took 2 bases from V and 2 from J, leaving 12 bases between them. Germline CDR1 and CDR2: SGHRS and YFSETQ. The CDR3 DNA is TGCGCCAGCAGCTTAGGACAGTTAATCACAGATACGCAGTATTTT. The encoded protein is CASSLGQLITDTQYF. The whole variable domain, remainder taken from reference TRBV5-1 and TRBJ2-3, is KAGVTQTPRYLIKTRGQQVTLSCSPISGHRSVSWYQQTPGQGLQFLFEYFSETQRNKGNFPGRFSGRQFSNSRSEMNVSTLELGDSALYLCASSLGQLITDTQYFGPGTRLTVL.

Only one count was recorded for this clone. The rearrangement joins TRBV4-1 to TRBJ2-4; 10 positions match TRBD1. Germline V gives CDR1 MGHRA, CDR2 YSYEKL. The trim removed 0 bases at V and 3 bases at J, leaving 2 bases unmatched. CDR3 size: 16 residues. CDR3: CASSQDDRGHKNIQYF. In DNA, the CDR3 is TGCGCCAGCAGCCAAGATGACAGGGGGCACAAAAACATTCAGTACTTC.

V gene TRBV30 combines with J gene TRBJ2-1; the match to TRBD2 covers 9 bases. CDR3 size: 13 residues. After removal of 7 bases from V and 1 base from J, the junction contained 2 bases not matched to a gene. Germline V gene sequence: CDR1 GTSNPN, CDR2 SVGIG (reference sequence). The CDR3, as DNA: TGTGCCTTAAGCGGGGGGTCCTACAATGAGCAGTTCTTC. Translated, it gives CALSGGSYNEQFF.

The chain is built from TRBV6-6 and TRBJ1-5; D gene ambiguous. There are 13 residues in the CDR3. Germline V gene lookup returns CDR1 MNHNY and CDR2 SVGAGI (reference sequence). V was shortened by 4 bases and J by 7 bases, with 11 bases between the two germline ends. This CDR3 is CASSSLWFQPQHF. DNA of the CDR3: TGTGCCAGCAGTTCCCTCTGGTTCCAGCCCCAGCATTTT.

The chain is built from TRBV5-1 and TRBJ2-7; D might be TRBD1 (5 bases). V lost 0 bases to trimming and J lost 5 bases, with 12 bases between them. The CDR3 loop spans 14 amino acids. Germline lookup yields CDR1 SGHRS and CDR2 YFSETQ. CDR3 loop: CASSLGQGLNEQYF. As DNA, the CDR3 is TGCGCCAGCAGCTTGGGGCAGGGTCTCAACGAGCAGTACTTC.